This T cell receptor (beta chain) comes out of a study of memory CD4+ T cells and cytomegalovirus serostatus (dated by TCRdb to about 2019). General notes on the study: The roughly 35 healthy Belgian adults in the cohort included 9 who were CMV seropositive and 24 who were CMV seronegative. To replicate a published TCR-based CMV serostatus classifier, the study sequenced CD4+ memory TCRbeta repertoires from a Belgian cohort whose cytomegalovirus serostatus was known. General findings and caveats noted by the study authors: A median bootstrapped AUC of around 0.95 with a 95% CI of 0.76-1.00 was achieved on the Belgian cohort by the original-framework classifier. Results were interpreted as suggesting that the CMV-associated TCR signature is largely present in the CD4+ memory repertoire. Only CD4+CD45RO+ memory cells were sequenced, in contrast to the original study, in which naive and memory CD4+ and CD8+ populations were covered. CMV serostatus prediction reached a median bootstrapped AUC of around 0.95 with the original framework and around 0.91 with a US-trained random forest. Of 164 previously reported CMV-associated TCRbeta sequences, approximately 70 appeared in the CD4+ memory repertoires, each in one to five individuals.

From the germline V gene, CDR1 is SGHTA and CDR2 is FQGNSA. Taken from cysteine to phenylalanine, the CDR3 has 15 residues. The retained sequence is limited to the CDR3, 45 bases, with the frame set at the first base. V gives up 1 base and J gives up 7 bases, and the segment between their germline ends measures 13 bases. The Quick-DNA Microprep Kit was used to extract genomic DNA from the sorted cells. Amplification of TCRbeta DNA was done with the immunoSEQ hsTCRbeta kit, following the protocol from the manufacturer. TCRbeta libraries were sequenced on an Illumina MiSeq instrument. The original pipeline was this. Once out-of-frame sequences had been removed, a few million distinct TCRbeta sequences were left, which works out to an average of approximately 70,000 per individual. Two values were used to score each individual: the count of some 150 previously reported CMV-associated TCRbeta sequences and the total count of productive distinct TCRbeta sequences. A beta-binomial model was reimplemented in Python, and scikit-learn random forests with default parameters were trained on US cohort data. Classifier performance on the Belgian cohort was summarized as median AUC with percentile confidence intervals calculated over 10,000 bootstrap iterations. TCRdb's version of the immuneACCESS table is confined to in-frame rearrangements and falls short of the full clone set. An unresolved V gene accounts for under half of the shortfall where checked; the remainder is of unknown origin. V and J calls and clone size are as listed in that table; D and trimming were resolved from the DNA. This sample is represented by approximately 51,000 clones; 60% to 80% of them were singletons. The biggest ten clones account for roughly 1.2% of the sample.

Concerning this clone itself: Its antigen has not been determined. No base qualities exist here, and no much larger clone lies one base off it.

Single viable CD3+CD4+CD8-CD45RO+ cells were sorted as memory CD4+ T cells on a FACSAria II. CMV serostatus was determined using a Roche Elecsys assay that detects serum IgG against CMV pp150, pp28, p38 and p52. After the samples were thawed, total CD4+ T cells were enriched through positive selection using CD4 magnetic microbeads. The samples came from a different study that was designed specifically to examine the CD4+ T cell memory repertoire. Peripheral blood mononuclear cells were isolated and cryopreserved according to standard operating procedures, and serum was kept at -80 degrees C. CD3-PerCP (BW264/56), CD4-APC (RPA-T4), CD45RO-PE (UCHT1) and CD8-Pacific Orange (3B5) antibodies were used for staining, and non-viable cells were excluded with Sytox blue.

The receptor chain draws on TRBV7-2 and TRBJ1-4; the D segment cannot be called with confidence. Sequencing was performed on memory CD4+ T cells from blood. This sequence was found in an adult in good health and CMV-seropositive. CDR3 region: CASSLVLGRSEKLFF. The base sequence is TGTGCCAGCAGCTTAGTTCTAGGGAGGAGTGAAAAACTGTTTTTT.